This T cell receptor beta chain was captured in a study of cytomegalovirus exposure and HLA in healthy donors. General study results and limits: Using a false discovery rate of 0.05, a later analysis showed that 16,000 or so TCR beta sequences were associated with HLA alleles.

A few counts support this clone. What it binds is unknown. Use of 60 Vbeta and 13 Jbeta primers characterized the PCR. Here immunoSEQ multiplex PCR was the method, and the copy in TCRdb shows in-frame clones only, minus some. The data contain 130,000 to 150,000 clones, about 70% of them singletons. This CDR3 region has 13 residues. Germline values: CDR1 SGHNT, CDR2 YYREEE (reference sequence). V was pared by 4 bases and J by 6 bases, with 7 bases of the junction left unmatched. Sequenced: PBMCs. This clonotype was sampled from a man between 18 and 35 years old in good health and CMV-seronegative. This chain links TRBV5-4 with TRBJ2-7, with 7 positions matching TRBD1. CDR3 sequence reads: CASSPRDSSEQYF. CDR3 sequence (DNA): TGTGCCAGCAGCCCCCGGGACAGTTCCGAGCAGTACTTC.